Below, 8 T cell receptor beta chains from the same sample are listed, as sequenced in a study of cytomegalovirus exposure and HLA in healthy donors. PCR employed 60 Vbeta and 13 Jbeta primers. Generated by immunoSEQ multiplex PCR, the TCRdb table keeps only in-frame clones and is missing some. The profile covers about 120,000 clones, with around 86% appearing a single time and less than 2.5% taken by the ten largest. The sequencing sample was made of PBMCs. The receptors were gathered from a woman in her forties in good health and CMV-seronegative.

The chain couples TRBV6-5 to TRBJ2-1; D is undetermined. The CDR3 is 14 amino acids. Trimming removed 3 bases from V and 7 bases from J, with 13 bases in between. CDR1 and CDR2 (germline): MNHEY, SVGAGI. The CDR3 region has the DNA TGTGCCAGCAGTTATAGTAGTTTGACAAATGAGCAGTTCTTC. Amino acid sequence: CASSYSSLTNEQFF.

The chain couples TRBV5-1 to TRBJ1-5; TRBD1 might be the D (5 bases). The germline CDR1 and CDR2 sequences are SGHRS and YFSETQ. The CDR3 consists of 15 residues. Trimming left V 0 bases short and J 4 bases short, with 11 bases between. The CDR3 loop is CASSLDGGGNQPQHF. CDR3 nucleotides: TGCGCCAGCAGCTTGGACGGGGGAGGGAATCAGCCCCAGCATTTT.

The chain recombines TRBV5-6 with TRBJ2-3; D perhaps matches TRBD2 (6 bases). This CDR3 has 14 residues. Trimming shortened V by 4 bases and J by 1 base, and 10 bases separated the two germline ends. CDR1 is SGHDT, CDR2 YYEEEE, per germline. CDR3 region: CASSLGGGTDTQYF. CDR3 bases: TGTGCCAGCAGCCTGGGCGGGGGCACAGATACGCAGTATTTT.

V usage is TRBV6-1 and J usage is TRBJ1-1; 9 bases map to TRBD1. Germline CDR1 MNHNS, CDR2 SASEGT. After removal of 6 bases from V and 0 bases from J, the junction contained 2 bases not matched to a gene. CDR3 length: 14 residues. The CDR3, as DNA: TGTGCCAGCAGGGGGACAGGGCTGAACACTGAAGCTTTCTTT. Protein sequence: CASRGTGLNTEAFF.

To note about this clone: The junction does not match germline at one end; this may be a read error. The rearrangement links TRBV5-1 to TRBJ1-3; D perhaps matches TRBD1 (6 bases). CDR1 is SGHRS, CDR2 YFSETQ, per germline. The CDR3 sequence is 15 residues long. This CDR3 reads CASSPGHGSGNAIYF. CDR3 coding DNA: TGCGCCAGCAGCCCGGGACATGGCTCTGGAAACGCCATATATTTT.

The V gene is TRBV28, the J gene TRBJ2-3; 8 nucleotides match TRBD2. With 5 bases clipped from V and 4 bases from J, the junction kept 8 bases outside the gene matches. This CDR3 region has 15 residues. The germline CDR1 and CDR2 sequences are MDHEN and SYDVKM. The CDR3 protein is CASSPSGRGADTQYF. In DNA form, the CDR3 reads TGTGCCAGCAGTCCGAGCGGGAGAGGGGCAGATACGCAGTATTTT. Full variable domain (missing parts from reference TRBV28 and TRBJ2-3): DVKVTQSSRYLVKRTGEKVFLECVQDMDHENMFWYRQDPGLGLRLIYFSYDVKMKEKGDIPEGYSVSREKKERFSLILESASTNQTSMYLCASSPSGRGADTQYFGPGTRLTVL.

This clone was seen just once. The chain employs TRBV5-1 and TRBJ2-3; TRBD2 matches at 9 bases. After removal of 0 bases from V and 4 bases from J, the junction contained 6 bases not matched to a gene. The CDR3 spans 16 residues. The V gene's germline CDR1 is SGHRS and CDR2 YFSETQ. CDR3 sequence reads: CASSLAAGGEPDTQYF. The CDR3 region has the DNA TGCGCCAGCAGCTTGGCAGCGGGGGGTGAGCCAGATACGCAGTATTTT.

This clone was counted once. This chain connects TRBV27 to TRBJ2-1; TRBD2 aligns across 7 bases. This CDR3 has 15 amino acids. CDR1 MNHEY and CDR2 SMNVEV come from the germline V gene (reference sequence). Trimming at V came to 3 bases and at J to 4 bases, leaving 6 bases not matched to a gene. CDR3 sequence: CASSFRRESYNEQFF. In DNA form, the CDR3 reads TGTGCCAGCAGTTTCCGGCGGGAGTCTTACAATGAGCAGTTCTTC.